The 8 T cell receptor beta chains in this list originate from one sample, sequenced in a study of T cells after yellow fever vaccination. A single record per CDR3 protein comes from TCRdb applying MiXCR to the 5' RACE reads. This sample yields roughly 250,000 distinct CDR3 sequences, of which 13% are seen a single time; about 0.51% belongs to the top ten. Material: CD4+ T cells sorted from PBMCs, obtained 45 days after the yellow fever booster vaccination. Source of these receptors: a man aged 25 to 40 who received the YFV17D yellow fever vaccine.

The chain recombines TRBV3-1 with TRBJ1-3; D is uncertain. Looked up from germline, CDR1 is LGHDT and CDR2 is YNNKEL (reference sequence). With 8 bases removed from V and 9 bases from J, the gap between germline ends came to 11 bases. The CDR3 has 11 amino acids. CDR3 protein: CASGGQTTIYF. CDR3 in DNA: TGTGCCAGCGGTGGGCAGACCACCATATATTTT.

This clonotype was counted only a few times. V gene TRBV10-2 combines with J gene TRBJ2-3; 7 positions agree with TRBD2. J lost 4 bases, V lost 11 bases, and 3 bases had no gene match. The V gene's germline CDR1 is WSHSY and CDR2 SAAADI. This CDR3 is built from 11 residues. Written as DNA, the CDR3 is TGCGCCGGGGGGGGACCAGATACGCAGTATTTT. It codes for CAGGGPDTQYF.

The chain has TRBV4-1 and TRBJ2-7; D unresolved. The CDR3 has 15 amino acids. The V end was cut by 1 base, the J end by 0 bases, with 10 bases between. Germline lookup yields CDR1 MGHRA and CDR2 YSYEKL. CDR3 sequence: CASSQAATISYEQYF. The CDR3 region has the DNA TGCGCCAGCAGCCAAGCCGCCACTATCTCCTACGAGCAGTACTTC.

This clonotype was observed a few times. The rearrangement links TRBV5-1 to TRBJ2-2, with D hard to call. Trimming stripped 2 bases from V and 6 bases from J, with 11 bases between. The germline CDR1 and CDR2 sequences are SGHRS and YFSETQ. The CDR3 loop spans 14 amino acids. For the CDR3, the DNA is TGCGCCAGCAGCTTCCAAGGCAATCCCGGGGAGCTGTTTTTT. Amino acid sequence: CASSFQGNPGELFF.

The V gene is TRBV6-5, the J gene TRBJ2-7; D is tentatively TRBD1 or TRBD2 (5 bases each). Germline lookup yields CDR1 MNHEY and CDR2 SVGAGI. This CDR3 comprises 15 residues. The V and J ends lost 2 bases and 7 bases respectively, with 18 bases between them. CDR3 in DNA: TGTGCCAGCAGTTACAGGGGTAGTGGTAGCGTGGAGCAGTACTTC. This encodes CASSYRGSGSVEQYF.

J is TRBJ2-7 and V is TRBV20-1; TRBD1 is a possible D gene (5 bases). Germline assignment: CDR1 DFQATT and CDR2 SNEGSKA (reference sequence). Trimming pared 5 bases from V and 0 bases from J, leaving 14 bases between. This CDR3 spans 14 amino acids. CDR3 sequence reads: CSALATRGSYEQYF. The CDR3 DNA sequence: TGCAGTGCTCTTGCTACAAGGGGCTCCTACGAGCAGTACTTC.

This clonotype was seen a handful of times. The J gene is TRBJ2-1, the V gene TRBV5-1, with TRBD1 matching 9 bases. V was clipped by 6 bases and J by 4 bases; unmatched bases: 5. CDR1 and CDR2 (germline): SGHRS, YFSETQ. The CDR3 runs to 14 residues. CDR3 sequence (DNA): TGCGCCAGCAAGGGGGACAGGGTATACAATGAGCAGTTCTTC. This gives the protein CASKGDRVYNEQFF.

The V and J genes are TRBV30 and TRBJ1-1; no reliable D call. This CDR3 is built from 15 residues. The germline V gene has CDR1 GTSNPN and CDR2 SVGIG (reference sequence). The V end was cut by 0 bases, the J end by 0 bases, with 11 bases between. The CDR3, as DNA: TGTGCCTGGAGTGTTTTAGATTTCATGAACACTGAAGCTTTCTTT. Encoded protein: CAWSVLDFMNTEAFF. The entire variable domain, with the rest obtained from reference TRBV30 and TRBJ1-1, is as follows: SQTIHQWPATLVQPVGSPLSLECTVEGTSNPNLYWYRQAAGRGLQLLFYSVGIGQISSEVPQNLSASRPQDRQFILSSKKLLLSDSGFYLCAWSVLDFMNTEAFFGQGTRLTVV.